The following is a T cell receptor beta chain sequence with its context. The germline V gene has CDR1 SNHLY and CDR2 FYNNEI. The length of the CDR3 is 16 residues. Trimming at V came to 6 bases and at J to 2 bases, leaving 7 bases not matched to a gene. Assay used: immunoSEQ multiplex PCR; TCRdb lists only in-frame clones, some missing. In the table there are approximately 350,000 clones, around nine tenths of which are singletons. This sample was taken from a study of blood T cell repertoires in COVID-19. The source material was peripheral blood. The receptor comes from a woman aged 18-30 years who had recovered from COVID-19. The V call is TRBV2, the J call TRBJ2-1; TRBD1 aligns across 10 bases. CDR3 sequence (DNA): TGTGCCAGCAGAGAAACCGGGACAGGGGCCTACAATGAGCAGTTCTTC. It codes for CASRETGTGAYNEQFF.